A selection of T cell receptor beta chains follows, all from one sample in a study of T-cell reconstitution after alpha-beta-depleted transplantation in children. TCRdb recomputed calls from the PCR reads with MiXCR, one row per CDR3 protein. Of about 78,000 distinct CDR3 sequences detected, approximately 14% appear once; the ten largest clones hold 25% to 30%. Sequencing used PBMCs, mostly from graft donor cells, obtained 180 days after TCRalphabeta/CD19-depleted stem cell transplant. These receptors were taken from a male patient aged 2-15 years who had a stem cell transplant for acute lymphoblastic leukemia, so the T cells may come from the graft donor. The CDR3 runs from the conserved cysteine through the conserved F or W.

v_call cdr3_aa
TRBV20-1 CSARGTVSDYGYTF
TRBV12-3/TRBV12-4 CASGYSGIYGYTF
TRBV20-1 CSARDPTYYNEQFF
TRBV2 CAFSLVWKDYRNTGELFF
TRBV20-1 CSASTRLGANVLTF
TRBV12-3/TRBV12-4 CASSFSREAFF
TRBV4-3 CASSQAGVNTGELFF
TRBV7-2 CASSLAKNIQYF
TRBV27 CASSLGLGQEQYF
TRBV7-8 CASSLAGTGRVGTEAFF
TRBV6-1 CASSLHGQGVGMNTEAFF
TRBV7-2 CASSFERGRKTQYF
TRBV28 CASSLTGIKGETQYF
TRBV5-6 CASSYYRGGYTF
TRBV5-1 CASAPGVGGYTF
TRBV5-1 CASSLQPTAPRDTQYF
TRBV5-6 CASSIRDRIFIGELFF
TRBV7-7 CASSSRTAGELFF
TRBV5-4 CASSPGLYNEKLFF
TRBV11-3 CASSLETGGYNEQFF
TRBV20-1 CSARPHNEQFF
TRBV10-3 CASHPGQYSNQPQHF
TRBV30 CAWRGQGKGPKNIQYF
TRBV7-9 CASRPGTGIANTGELFF
TRBV7-9 CASSRFWTLTTEAFF
TRBV5-6 CASSLLSGDEQFF
TRBV5-1 CASSLGRRRYNEKLFF
TRBV20-1 CSASKTGAADTQYF
TRBV29-1 CSSGRTDYTF
TRBV19 CASSIEGPFSGGKTQYF
TRBV25-1 CASSEIEAGQGFSYNEQFF
TRBV6-5 CASSYENTEAFF
TRBV6-1 CASSRGGHPRNTEAFF
TRBV9 CASSLRSGARTYEQYF
TRBV28 CASSPDGNTEAFF
TRBV5-1 CASSPDREGYEQYF
TRBV20-1 CSASGQGASGYTF
TRBV27 CASSLRREPADTQYF
TRBV4-1 CASSQLGTGDYEQYF
TRBV15 CATSTFLRDGEAFF
TRBV12-3/TRBV12-4 CASSLRTSGRTAHTQYF
TRBV7-2 CASCLANKGMGMKRVFF
TRBV20-1 CSAREVGLGPQHF
TRBV4-1 CASSQGPAGELFF
TRBV4-3 CASSQDHDGGNQPQHF
TRBV7-3 CASSLIRGTEAFF
TRBV7-9 CASSGGQETYEQYF
TRBV7-9 CASSLAYSYNEQFF
TRBV9 CASSPNRVSGANVLTF
TRBV10-2 CASSAGTGVMNTEAFF
TRBV10-3 CAISGYSTDTQYF
TRBV7-9 CASRTSGNTGELFF